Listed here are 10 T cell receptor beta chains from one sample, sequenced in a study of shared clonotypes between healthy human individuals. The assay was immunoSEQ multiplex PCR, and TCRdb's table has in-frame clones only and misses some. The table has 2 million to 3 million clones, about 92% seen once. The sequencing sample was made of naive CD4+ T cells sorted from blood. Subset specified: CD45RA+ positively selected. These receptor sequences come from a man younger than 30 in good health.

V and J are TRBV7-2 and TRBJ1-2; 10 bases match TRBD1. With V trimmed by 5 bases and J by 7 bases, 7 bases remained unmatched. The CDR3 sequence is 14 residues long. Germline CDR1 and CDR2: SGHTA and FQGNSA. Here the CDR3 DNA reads TGTGCCAGCAGCATGACAGGGGGCGATTTTGGCTACACCTTC. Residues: CASSMTGGDFGYTF.

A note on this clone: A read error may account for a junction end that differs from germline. In DNA, the CDR3 is TGTGCCAGCAGCCGGGGACTAGCGAGATCTCAGGACTTC. It yields the protein CASSRGLARSQDF. The chain uses TRBV11-2 and TRBJ2-7; 10 bases match TRBD2. This CDR3 region has 13 residues. The germline V gene encodes CDR1 SGHAT and CDR2 FQNNGV.

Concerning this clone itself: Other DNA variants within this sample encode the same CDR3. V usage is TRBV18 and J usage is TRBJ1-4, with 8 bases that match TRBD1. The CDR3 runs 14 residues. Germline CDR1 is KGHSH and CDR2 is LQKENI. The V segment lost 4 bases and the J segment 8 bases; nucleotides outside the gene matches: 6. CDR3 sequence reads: CASSRGQGGEKLFF. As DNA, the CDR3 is TGTGCCAGCTCACGAGGACAGGGCGGAGAAAAACTGTTTTTT.

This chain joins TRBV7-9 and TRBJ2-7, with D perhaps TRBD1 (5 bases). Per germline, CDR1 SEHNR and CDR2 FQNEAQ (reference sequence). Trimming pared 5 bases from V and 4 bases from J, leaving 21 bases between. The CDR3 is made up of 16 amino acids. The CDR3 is CASSPMSGLMGYEQYF. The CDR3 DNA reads TGTGCCAGCAGCCCCATGTCAGGGTTGATGGGTTACGAGCAGTACTTC.

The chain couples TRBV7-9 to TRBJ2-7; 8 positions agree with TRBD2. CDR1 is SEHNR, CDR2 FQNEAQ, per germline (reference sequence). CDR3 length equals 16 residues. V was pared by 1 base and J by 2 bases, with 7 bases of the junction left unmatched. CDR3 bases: TGTGCCAGCAGCTTAGGTGAGCGGGGGAGCCCCTACGAGCAGTACTTC. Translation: CASSLGERGSPYEQYF.

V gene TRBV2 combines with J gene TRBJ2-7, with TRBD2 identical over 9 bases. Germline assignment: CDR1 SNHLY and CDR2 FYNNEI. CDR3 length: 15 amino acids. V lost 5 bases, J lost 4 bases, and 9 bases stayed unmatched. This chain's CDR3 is CASSPIAGAKYEQYF. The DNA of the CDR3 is TGTGCCAGCAGTCCCATAGCGGGAGCGAAATACGAGCAGTACTTC.

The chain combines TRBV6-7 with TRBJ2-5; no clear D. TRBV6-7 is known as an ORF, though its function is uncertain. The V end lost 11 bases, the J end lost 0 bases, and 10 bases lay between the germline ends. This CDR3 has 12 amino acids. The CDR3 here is CAPHAHQETQYF. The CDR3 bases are TGTGCCCCCCATGCCCACCAAGAGACCCAGTACTTC.

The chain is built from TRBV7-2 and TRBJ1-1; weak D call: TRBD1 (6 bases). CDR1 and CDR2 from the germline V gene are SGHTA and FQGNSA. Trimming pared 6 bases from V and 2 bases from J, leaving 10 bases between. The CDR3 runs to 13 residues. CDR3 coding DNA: TGTGCCAGCAGATGGGGGGGCAACACTGAAGCTTTCTTT. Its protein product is CASRWGGNTEAFF.

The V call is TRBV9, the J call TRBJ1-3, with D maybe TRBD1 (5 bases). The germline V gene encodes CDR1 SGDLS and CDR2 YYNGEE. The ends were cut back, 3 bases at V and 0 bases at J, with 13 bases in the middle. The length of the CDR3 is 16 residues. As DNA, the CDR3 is TGTGCCAGCAGCGAGGGGCAGGGTAGCTCTGGAAACACCATATATTTT. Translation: CASSEGQGSSGNTIYF.

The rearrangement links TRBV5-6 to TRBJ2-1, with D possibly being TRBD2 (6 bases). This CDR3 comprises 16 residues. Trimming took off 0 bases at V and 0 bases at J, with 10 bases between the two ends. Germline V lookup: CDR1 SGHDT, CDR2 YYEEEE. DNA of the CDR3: TGTGCCAGCAGCTTGGGGGTCGGGAGCTCCTACAATGAGCAGTTCTTC. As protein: CASSLGVGSSYNEQFF.